This TCR beta chain originates from a study of blood T cell repertoires in COVID-19. Germline V gives CDR1 SGHRS, CDR2 YFSETQ. CDR3 size: 16 residues. V trimming: 3 bases; J trimming: 4 bases; junction bases outside the gene matches: 11. Generated by immunoSEQ multiplex PCR, the TCRdb table keeps only in-frame clones and is missing some. The sample contains about 180,000 clones, 70% to 90% of which appear only once. Sequencing was done on a sample of peripheral blood. The J gene is TRBJ2-3, the V gene TRBV5-1, with 7 bases fitting TRBD2. The TCR sequence derives from a man aged 60 to 69 with acute or convalescent COVID-19. Here the CDR3 reads CASSSPRLAVADTQYF. CDR3 nucleotides: TGCGCCAGCAGCTCCCCCCGACTAGCAGTTGCAGATACGCAGTATTTT.